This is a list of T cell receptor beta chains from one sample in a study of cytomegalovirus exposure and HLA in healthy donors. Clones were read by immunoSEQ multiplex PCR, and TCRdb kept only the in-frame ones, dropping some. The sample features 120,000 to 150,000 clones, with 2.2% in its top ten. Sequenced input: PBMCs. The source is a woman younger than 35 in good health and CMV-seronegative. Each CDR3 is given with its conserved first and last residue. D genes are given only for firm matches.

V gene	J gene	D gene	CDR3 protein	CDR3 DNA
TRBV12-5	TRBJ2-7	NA	CASGTHSYEQYF	TGTGCTAGTGGTACTCACAGTTACGAGCAGTACTTC
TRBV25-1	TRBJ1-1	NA	CASSYGPYTEAFF	TGTGCCAGCAGTTATGGCCCCTACACTGAAGCTTTCTTT
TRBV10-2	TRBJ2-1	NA	CASRPDYYNEQFF	TGCGCCAGCAGACCCGACTACTACAATGAGCAGTTCTTC
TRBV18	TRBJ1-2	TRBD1	CASSPLGQGSGYTF	TGTGCCAGCTCACCATTAGGACAGGGGTCTGGCTACACCTTC
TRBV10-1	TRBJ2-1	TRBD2	CASSDAGVDNEQFF	TGCGCCAGCAGTGACGCGGGAGTGGACAATGAGCAGTTCTTC
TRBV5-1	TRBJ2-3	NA	CASSFSTVQGDTQYF	TGCGCCAGCAGCTTTTCGACGGTCCAGGGAGATACGCAGTATTTT
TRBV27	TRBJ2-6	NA	CASSSNILTGSGANVLTF	TGTGCCAGCAGTTCTAACATCCTTACAGGGTCTGGGGCCAACGTCCTGACTTTC
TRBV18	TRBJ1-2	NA	CASSPRTGTTPKGGYTF	TGTGCCAGCTCACCACGGACCGGGACAACCCCGAAGGGTGGCTACACCTTC
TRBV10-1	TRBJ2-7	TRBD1	CASSGGQGRSSYEQYF	TGCGCCAGCAGTGGAGGACAGGGCCGTTCCTCCTACGAGCAGTACTTC
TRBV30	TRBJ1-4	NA	CAWSRWDNGATNEKLFF	TGTGCCTGGAGCCGCTGGGACAATGGTGCAACTAATGAAAAACTGTTTTTT
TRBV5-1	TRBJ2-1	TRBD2	CASSYQRGDNEQFF	TGCGCCAGCAGCTACCAGCGGGGAGACAATGAGCAGTTCTTC
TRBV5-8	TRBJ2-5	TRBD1	CASSLAGTGGETQYF	TGTGCCAGCAGCTTGGCCGGGACAGGGGGGGAGACCCAGTACTTC
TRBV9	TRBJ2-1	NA	CASSESSGLPYNEQFF	TGTGCCAGCAGCGAATCTTCGGGACTCCCTTACAATGAGCAGTTCTTC
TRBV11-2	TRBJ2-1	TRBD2	CASSRLGLAGATRFF	TGTGCCAGCAGCCGGTTGGGACTAGCGGGAGCAACCAGGTTCTTC
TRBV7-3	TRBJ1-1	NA	CASSLTGRGTEAFF	TGTGCCAGCAGCCTCACAGGAAGGGGCACTGAAGCTTTCTTT
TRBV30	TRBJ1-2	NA	CAWSGGRPFGYTF	TGTGCCTGGAGTGGAGGGCGGCCCTTTGGCTACACCTTC
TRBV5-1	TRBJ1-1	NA	CASSPGGLGWGTEAFF	TGCGCCAGCAGCCCGGGGGGGTTGGGATGGGGCACTGAAGCTTTCTTT
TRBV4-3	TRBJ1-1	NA	CASSQDLQGNTEAFF	TGCGCCAGCAGCCAAGATCTACAGGGAAACACTGAAGCTTTCTTT
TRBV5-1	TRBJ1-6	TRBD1	CASSWGQGSNSPLHF	TGCGCCAGCAGCTGGGGACAGGGGAGCAATTCACCCCTCCACTTT
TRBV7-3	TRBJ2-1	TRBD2	CASSPGLVWDNEQFF	TGTGCCAGCAGCCCCGGACTAGTTTGGGACAATGAGCAGTTCTTC
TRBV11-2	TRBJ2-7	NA	CASSLEGMDRSTGEQYF	TGTGCCAGCAGCTTAGAAGGGATGGACAGATCCACTGGCGAGCAGTACTTC
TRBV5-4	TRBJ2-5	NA	CASSFKGVETQYF	TGTGCCAGCAGCTTTAAAGGGGTAGAGACCCAGTACTTC
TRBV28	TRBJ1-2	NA	CASSLRGIGYTF	TGTGCCAGCAGTTTAAGGGGTATCGGCTACACCTTC
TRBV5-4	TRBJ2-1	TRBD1	CASSLGTGGYNEQFF	TGTGCCAGCAGCTTGGGGACAGGGGGATACAATGAGCAGTTCTTC
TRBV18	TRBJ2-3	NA	CASSPTGSSDTQYF	TGTGCCAGCTCACCTACCGGGAGTTCAGATACGCAGTATTTT
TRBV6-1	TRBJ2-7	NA	CASSDGTSGDEQYF	TGTGCCAGCAGTGACGGGACATCAGGTGACGAGCAGTACTTC
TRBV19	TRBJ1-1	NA	CASSTAGLPNTEAFF	TGTGCCAGTAGTACGGCGGGACTCCCGAACACTGAAGCTTTCTTT
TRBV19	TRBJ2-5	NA	CASGQREETQYF	TGTGCCAGTGGACAGAGAGAAGAGACCCAGTACTTC